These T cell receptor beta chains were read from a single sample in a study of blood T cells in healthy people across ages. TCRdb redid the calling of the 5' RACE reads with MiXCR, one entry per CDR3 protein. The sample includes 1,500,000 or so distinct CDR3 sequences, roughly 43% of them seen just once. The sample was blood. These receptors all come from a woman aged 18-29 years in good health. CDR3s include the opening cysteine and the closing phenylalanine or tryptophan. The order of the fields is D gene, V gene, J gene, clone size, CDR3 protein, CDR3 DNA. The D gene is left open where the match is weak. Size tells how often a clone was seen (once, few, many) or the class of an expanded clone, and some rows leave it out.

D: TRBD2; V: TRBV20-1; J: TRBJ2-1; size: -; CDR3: CSATQTSGVYNEQFF; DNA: TGCAGTGCTACACAGACTAGCGGTGTCTACAATGAGCAGTTCTTC
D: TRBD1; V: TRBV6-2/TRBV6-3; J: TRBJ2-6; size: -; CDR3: CASSPGTGTGANVLTF; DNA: TGTGCCAGCAGTCCCGGGACAGGGACCGGGGCCAACGTCCTGACTTTC
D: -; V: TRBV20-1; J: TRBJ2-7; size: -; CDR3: CSARDRGRGSNEQYF; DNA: TGCAGTGCTAGAGATAGGGGCAGGGGAAGTAACGAGCAGTACTTC
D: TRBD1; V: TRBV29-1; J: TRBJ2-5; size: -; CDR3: CSVETGAQTQYF; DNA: TGCAGCGTTGAGACAGGGGCGCAGACCCAGTACTTC
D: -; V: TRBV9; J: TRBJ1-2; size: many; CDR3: CASSQDGPGYTF; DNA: TGTGCCAGCAGCCAGGACGGTCCTGGCTACACCTTC
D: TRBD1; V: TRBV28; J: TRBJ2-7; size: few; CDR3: CASSLLGTVYYEQYF; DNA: TGTGCCAGCAGTTTATTGGGGACAGTTTACTACGAGCAGTACTTC
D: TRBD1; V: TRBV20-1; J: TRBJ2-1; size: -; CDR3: CSARDGTGKQTQFF; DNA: TGCAGTGCTAGAGACGGGACAGGGAAACAGACCCAGTTCTTC
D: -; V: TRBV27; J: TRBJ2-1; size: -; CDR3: CASSFARDGYNEQFF; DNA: TGTGCCAGCAGTTTTGCCAGGGACGGCTACAATGAGCAGTTCTTC
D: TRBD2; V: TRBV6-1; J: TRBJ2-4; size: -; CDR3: CASGTSAVGNIQYF; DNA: TGTGCCAGCGGGACTAGCGCCGTCGGAAACATTCAGTACTTC
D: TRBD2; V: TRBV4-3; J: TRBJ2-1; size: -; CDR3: CANSQELRSGRAYNEQFF; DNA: TGCGCCAACAGCCAAGAACTCCGTTCCGGGAGGGCCTACAATGAGCAGTTCTTC
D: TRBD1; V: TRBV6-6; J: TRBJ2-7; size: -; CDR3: CASSYSSDRGREQYF; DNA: TGTGCCAGCAGTTACTCGTCCGACAGGGGAAGGGAACAGTACTTC
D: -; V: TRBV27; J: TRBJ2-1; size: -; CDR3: CASSLDTGYNEQFF; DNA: TGTGCCAGCAGTCTAGATACAGGGTACAATGAGCAGTTCTTC
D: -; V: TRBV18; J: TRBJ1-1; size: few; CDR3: CASSPGWTEAFF; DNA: TGTGCCAGCTCCCCCGGATGGACTGAAGCTTTCTTT
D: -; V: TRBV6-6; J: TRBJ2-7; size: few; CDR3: CASTRAGPYEQYF; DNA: TGTGCCAGCACCAGAGCAGGTCCCTACGAGCAGTACTTC
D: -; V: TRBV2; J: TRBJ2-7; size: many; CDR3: CASSETAYEQYF; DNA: TGTGCCAGCAGTGAGACAGCCTACGAGCAGTACTTC
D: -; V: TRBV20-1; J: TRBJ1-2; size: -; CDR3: CSASGLSADMAYGYTF; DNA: TGCAGTGCTAGCGGCCTATCCGCGGATATGGCCTATGGCTACACCTTC
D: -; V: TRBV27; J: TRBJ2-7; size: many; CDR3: CASSSTGSYEQYF; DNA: TGTGCCAGCTCTTCAACAGGGTCCTACGAGCAGTACTTC
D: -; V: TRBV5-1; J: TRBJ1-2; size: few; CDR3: CASSDTANYGYTF; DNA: TGCGCCAGCAGCGACACCGCCAACTATGGCTACACCTTC